This T cell receptor (beta chain) was sequenced during a study of blood T cell repertoires in COVID-19. TCRdb's table, derived via immunoSEQ multiplex PCR, lists solely in-frame clones and lacks some. Here the sample spans about 150,000 clones, approximately 80% being singletons. CDR1 and CDR2 (germline): MNHEY, SMNVEV (reference sequence). The length of the CDR3 is 15 residues. The J segment lost 2 bases and the V segment lost 3 bases, leaving 2 bases of the junction unmatched. This sequence joins TRBV27 and TRBJ2-7, with 12 bases aligning to TRBD2. The sequenced sample was PBMCs or T cells enriched from blood (not recorded which). The source of this sequence is a man between 65 and 85 years old who had been exposed to COVID-19. The chain's CDR3 is CASSLLAGGTYEQYF. The CDR3 nucleotides are TGTGCCAGCAGTTTGCTAGCGGGAGGGACCTACGAGCAGTACTTC.